The source of this TCR beta chain is a study of T cell responses to AZD1222 COVID-19 vaccine. Timing groups of about 4 and about 12 weeks for second doses were pooled. Using immunoSEQ multiplex PCR, the repertoire was profiled, and TCRdb retains in-frame clones only, with some absent. The sample contains approximately 140,000 clones, roughly 90% of which appear only once. Note on this clone: Its antigen is unknown.

J was trimmed by 3 bases and V by 4 bases; bases with no gene match: 8. CDR3 length: 17 amino acids. Germline V gene sequence: CDR1 SGHDN, CDR2 FVKESK. Study-wide results and caveats: Every sample of the repertoires postdated the peak T cell response. Females outnumbered males among donors, who were mostly white British; clonal diversity was possibly underestimated.

The sample in question was peripheral blood, obtained 28 days after the second AZD1222 dose. The chain has TRBV14 and TRBJ2-7; 14 bases agree with TRBD2. The clonotype originates from an adult who received the AZD1222 COVID-19 vaccine. CDR3 in amino acids: CASSPSGTSGSIYEQYF. The DNA of the CDR3 is TGTGCCAGCAGCCCCTCCGGGACTAGCGGGAGTATCTACGAGCAGTACTTC.